The 9 T cell receptor beta chains presented below share a single source sample, sequenced in a study of cytomegalovirus exposure and HLA in healthy donors. In the PCR, 60 Vbeta and 13 Jbeta primers were used. TCRdb keeps only in-frame clones here, not all; method: immunoSEQ multiplex PCR. Of over 65,000 clones listed, 75% are singletons. The specimen was PBMCs. These receptors all come from a middle-aged man in good health and CMV-seronegative.

The rearrangement links TRBV6-5 to TRBJ2-5; maybe TRBD1 (6 bases). This CDR3 has 13 amino acids. Germline V gene data show CDR1 as MNHEY and CDR2 as SVGAGI. The germline V and J ends were trimmed by 6 bases and 2 bases, with 10 bases remaining between them. This CDR3 reads CASRGTQQETQYF. The CDR3 DNA sequence: TGTGCCAGCAGGGGGACACAACAAGAGACCCAGTACTTC.

This chain joins TRBV7-9 and TRBJ1-2, with 9 bases matching TRBD1. The germline V gene encodes CDR1 SEHNR and CDR2 FQNEAQ (reference sequence). This CDR3 is built from 15 residues. After removal of 5 bases from V and 1 base from J, the junction contained 5 bases not matched to a gene. CDR3 protein: CASSPRDRDNYGYTF. DNA for the CDR3: TGTGCCAGCAGCCCCCGGGACAGGGATAACTATGGCTACACCTTC.

This clone was observed a few times. The chain has TRBV6-4 and TRBJ1-2; TRBD1 matches at 8 bases. The germline V gene encodes CDR1 MRHNA and CDR2 SNTAGT. This CDR3 has 14 residues. With 5 bases clipped from V and 2 bases from J, the junction kept 4 bases outside the gene matches. CDR3 amino acids: CASSPGQGNYGYTF. CDR3 nucleotides: TGTGCCAGCAGTCCCGGACAGGGAAACTATGGCTACACCTTC.

This chain links TRBV5-4 with TRBJ2-2, with 9 bases identical to TRBD1. J was trimmed by 5 bases and V by 4 bases; bases with no gene match: 9. CDR3 length: 16 residues. CDR1 is SGHNT, CDR2 YYREEE, per germline (reference sequence). Here the CDR3 reads CASSQGGQGSTGELFF. CDR3 DNA sequence: TGTGCCAGCAGCCAAGGGGGACAGGGCTCGACCGGGGAGCTGTTTTTT.

The chain links TRBV6-5 to TRBJ1-1, with 7 bases that match TRBD1. Germline V gene sequence: CDR1 MNHEY, CDR2 SVGAGI. The CDR3 has 15 amino acids. Trimming at V came to 0 bases and at J to 1 base, leaving 2 bases not matched to a gene. The CDR3 spells CASSYSWTGNTEAFF. CDR3 DNA sequence: TGTGCCAGCAGTTACTCATGGACAGGGAACACTGAAGCTTTCTTT.

The rearrangement joins TRBV18 to TRBJ1-5, with D perhaps matching TRBD1 (5 bases). The CDR3 runs 15 residues. Germline assignment: CDR1 KGHSH and CDR2 LQKENI. Trimming removed 6 bases at V and 4 bases at J, with 16 bases between. CDR3 sequence: CASSQHKGENQPQHF. The DNA of the CDR3 is TGTGCCAGCTCCCAACACAAAGGGGAAAATCAGCCCCAGCATTTT.

There are a few counts of this clone. The chain links TRBV28 to TRBJ1-2; TRBD1 matches 7 bases. This CDR3 is built from 12 residues. From germline, CDR1 is MDHEN and CDR2 SYDVKM. The trim removed 5 bases at V and 7 bases at J, leaving 4 bases unmatched. The CDR3 loop is CASSPGTAGYTF. The CDR3 DNA follows: TGTGCCAGCAGTCCTGGGACAGCTGGCTACACCTTC.

This rearrangement joins TRBV11-2 to TRBJ2-5, with 8 bases aligning to TRBD2. Germline trimming cut 5 bases from V and 4 bases from J; bases unmatched to any gene: 9. The CDR3 contains 15 residues. Germline CDR1 is SGHAT and CDR2 is FQNNGV. CDR3 amino acids: CASSPSAGGRETQYF. CDR3 bases: TGTGCCAGCAGCCCCAGCGCGGGAGGACGAGAGACCCAGTACTTC.

The chain has TRBV7-2 and TRBJ1-1; D unclear. The ends were cut back, 2 bases at V and 4 bases at J, with 11 bases in the middle. The CDR3 totals 14 residues. The V gene's germline CDR1 is SGHTA and CDR2 FQGNSA. For the CDR3, the DNA is TGTGCCAGCAGCTTAATGGTCCGGGGCACTGAAGCTTTCTTT. Translating gives CASSLMVRGTEAFF.